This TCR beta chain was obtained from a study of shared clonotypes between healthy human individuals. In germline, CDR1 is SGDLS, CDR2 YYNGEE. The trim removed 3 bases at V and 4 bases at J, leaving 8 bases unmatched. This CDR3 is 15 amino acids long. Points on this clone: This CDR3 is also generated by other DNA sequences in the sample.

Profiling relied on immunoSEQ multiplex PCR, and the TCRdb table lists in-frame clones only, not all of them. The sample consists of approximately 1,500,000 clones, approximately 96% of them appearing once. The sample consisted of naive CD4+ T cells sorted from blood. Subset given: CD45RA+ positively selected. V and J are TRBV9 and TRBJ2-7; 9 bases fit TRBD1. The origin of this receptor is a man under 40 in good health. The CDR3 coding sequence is TGTGCCAGCAGCGCCGGGACAGGGAGTTCTTACGAGCAGTACTTC. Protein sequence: CASSAGTGSSYEQYF.